This T cell receptor (beta chain) was documented in a study of T cell responses to AZD1222 COVID-19 vaccine. Study overall: Second-dose intervals of approximately 4 or approximately 12 weeks were pooled. Study results and limitations: Unmutated regions of variants are reportedly targeted by nearly half of spike-specific TCRs.

Here immunoSEQ multiplex PCR was the method, and the copy in TCRdb shows in-frame clones only, minus some. The table shows 100,000 to 150,000 clones, with under 90% occurring only once. Comments on this clone: As yet, its antigen is unknown.

Trimming took off 0 bases at V and 1 base at J, with 6 bases between the two ends. The CDR3 runs to 14 residues. Germline CDR1 is LNHDA and CDR2 is SQIVND (reference sequence). This clonotype was sampled from an adult in good health. The chain joins TRBV19 to TRBJ1-2; D is unclear. Here the sequenced sample was peripheral blood, taken on day 0 of AZD1222 vaccination. The CDR3 spells CASSIDSVNYGYTF. DNA of the CDR3: TGTGCCAGTAGTATAGACAGCGTTAACTATGGCTACACCTTC. Variable domain in full (rest from reference TRBV19 and TRBJ1-2): DGGITQSPKYLFRKEGQNVTLSCEQNLNHDAMYWYRQDPGQGLRLIYYSQIVNDFQKGDIAEGYSVSREKKESFPLTVTSAQKNPTAFYLCASSIDSVNYGYTFGSGTRLTVV.